These 10 T cell receptor beta chains were sequenced from one sample in a study of CXCR3-negative and CXCR3-positive naive CD8 T cells. Preparation of TRB cDNA libraries relied on 5' RACE carrying UMI labels. For each CDR3 protein, TCRdb gives one entry from its re-call of the 5' RACE reads, without DNA. The table for this sample gives 150,000 to 180,000 distinct CDR3 sequences. Their antigens are not known. Study conclusions and caveats: Naive cells with CXCR3 showed TRB CDR3s that were more hydrophobic than those in CXCR3-negative naive cells.

Sequencing input: naive CXCR3+ CD8+ T cells from blood. Subset indicated: CD45RO-CCR7+CD27+CD95- naive CD8+ T cells expressing CXCR3 (TNR3+). The receptors shown here come from a human donor in good health. Some clones in this sample may be carry-over from other donors' samples.

CDR3 region: CASSSGGSGANVLTF. The chain combines TRBV7-3 with TRBJ2-6; absent DNA, TCRdb's TRBD2 call cannot be checked. CDR3 length equals 15 residues. In germline, CDR1 is SGHTA, CDR2 FQGTGA.

CDR3 residues: CASSYSTGLNTEAFF. The chain couples TRBV7-9 to TRBJ1-1; the D gene TCRdb calls, TRBD1, cannot be checked with no DNA. Germline loops: CDR1 SEHNR, CDR2 FQNEAQ (reference sequence). This CDR3 comprises 15 residues.

The chain uses TRBV3-1 and TRBJ2-1; the TCRdb call, TRBD2, lacks DNA for checking. Germline lookup yields CDR1 LGHDT and CDR2 YNNKEL (reference sequence). The CDR3 is 16 residues long. The chain's CDR3 is CASSPNRLAVTNEQFF.

This chain links TRBV9 with TRBJ2-1; TCRdb proposes TRBD2, but this gene call is untestable without DNA. Germline V gene lookup returns CDR1 SGDLS and CDR2 YYNGEE. The CDR3 is made up of 15 amino acids. CDR3: CASSVTSGVANEQFF.

The V and J genes are TRBV30 and TRBJ2-7. Germline CDR1 GTSNPN, CDR2 SVGIG (reference sequence). This CDR3 spans 13 amino acids. CDR3 sequence: CAWSFESSYEQYF.

The genes are TRBV6-2 or TRBV6-3 and TRBJ2-4. From germline, CDR1 is MNHEY and CDR2 SVGEGT. The CDR3 consists of 13 residues. Here the CDR3 reads CASSHEQVLVQYF.

This chain joins TRBV29-1 and TRBJ2-1; with no DNA, the TCRdb D assignment of TRBD2 cannot be verified. The CDR3 has 18 amino acids. Germline assignment: CDR1 SQVTM and CDR2 ANQGSEA. CDR3 amino acids: CSMRLAGSRERGHNEQFF.

The chain employs TRBV29-1 and TRBJ2-7. In germline, CDR1 is SQVTM, CDR2 ANQGSEA. The CDR3 runs to 12 residues. CDR3 residues: CSVPDTTYEQYF.

This rearrangement joins TRBV10-3 to TRBJ1-2. The CDR3 spans 12 residues. CDR1 and CDR2 from the germline V gene are ENHRY and SYGVKD. The CDR3 protein is CAISDPVHGYTF.

The J gene is TRBJ2-5, the V gene TRBV20-1; the D gene TCRdb calls, TRBD1, cannot be checked with no DNA. This CDR3 has 14 residues. Germline assignment: CDR1 DFQATT and CDR2 SNEGSKA (reference sequence). The CDR3 sequence is CSARHSGQGETQYF.